Shown below are 9 T cell receptor beta chains from a single sample sequenced in a study of blood T cells in healthy people across ages. A sample-barcoded 5' primer and a J-beta primer mix were used in a second PCR of about 7 to 12 cycles. MiXCR, run by TCRdb on the 5' RACE reads, gives a single entry per CDR3 protein. This sample has about 510,000 distinct CDR3 sequences, with 27% found just once. These same records also appear under a second study, on T cells of mothers and their children.

Material: blood. The receptors were gathered from a boy younger than 10 in good health.

V is TRBV20-1 and J is TRBJ1-5; 8 nucleotides line up with TRBD1. With 0 bases clipped from V and 5 bases from J, the junction kept 6 bases outside the gene matches. The CDR3 covers 15 residues. Germline CDR1 DFQATT, CDR2 SNEGSKA (reference sequence). Here the CDR3 reads CSARDQGAPYQPQHF. Here the CDR3 DNA reads TGCAGTGCTAGAGATCAGGGGGCTCCCTATCAGCCCCAGCATTTT.

The chain uses TRBV19 and TRBJ2-7, with 10 bases lining up with TRBD1. Germline CDR1 and CDR2: LNHDA and SQIVND (reference sequence). CDR3 length: 17 amino acids. Losses at the gene ends were 5 bases for V and 0 bases for J; bases not matched to a gene: 10. The CDR3 DNA sequence: TGTGCCAGTAGTGCCCCTCCGGGACAGGGGTACTCCTACGAGCAGTACTTC. Amino acid sequence: CASSAPPGQGYSYEQYF.

The CDR3 protein is CASSEGLAHQETQYF. CDR3 coding DNA: TGTGCCAGCAGTGAGGGACTAGCGCACCAAGAGACCCAGTACTTC. The chain joins TRBV12-3 or TRBV12-4 to TRBJ2-1; 10 bases are shared with TRBD2. The J call may be mistaken, given a closer DNA end match to TRBJ2-5. The CDR3 sequence is 15 residues long.

This clonotype was counted between two and nine times. The rearrangement uses TRBV7-9 and TRBJ1-1; D might be TRBD1 (5 bases). The CDR3 totals 15 residues. Trimming took off 4 bases at V and 1 base at J, with 13 bases between the two ends. Germline V lookup: CDR1 SEHNR, CDR2 FQNEAQ (reference sequence). The CDR3, as DNA: TGTGCCAGCAGCTCCCCGGGACCGCGGAACACTGAAGCTTTCTTT. Translating it yields CASSSPGPRNTEAFF. Drawing the rest from reference TRBV7-9 and TRBJ1-1, the complete variable domain is DTGVSQNPRHKITKRGQNVTFRCDPISEHNRLYWYRQTLGQGPEFLTYFQNEAQLEKSRLLSDRFSAERPKGSFSTLEIQRTEQGDSAMYLCASSSPGPRNTEAFFGQGTRLTVV.

This clonotype was found a few times. The chain links TRBV12-3 or TRBV12-4 to TRBJ1-4; D is unclear. Between the trimmed V and J ends, which lost 2 bases and 5 bases, there was a span of 6 bases. The CDR3 length is 13 residues. The CDR3 DNA reads as TGTGCCAGCAGTTTAATCCGAAATGAAAAACTGTTTTTT. This sequence encodes CASSLIRNEKLFF.

CDR3 bases: TGTGCCAGCAGCTTAAAAGGGGCTAATAATGAAAAACTGTTTTTT. Translation: CASSLKGANNEKLFF. The chain combines TRBV7-2 with TRBJ1-4; perhaps TRBD1 as D (5 bases). CDR1 SGHTA and CDR2 FQGNSA come from the germline V gene. This CDR3 comprises 15 residues. V lost 2 bases and J 4 bases, leaving 11 bases between the germline ends.

This clonotype was recorded at least ten times. The DNA for the CDR3 is TGTGCGACAGCCCGGGGGGAGAAAGAGACCCAGTACTTC. This codes for CATARGEKETQYF. This chain joins TRBV11-2 and TRBJ2-5, with 7 bases lining up with TRBD2. Germline V gene data show CDR1 as SGHAT and CDR2 as FQNNGV. This CDR3 is 13 amino acids long.

This clonotype was seen more than once but under ten times. The gene calls are TRBV12-3 or TRBV12-4 and TRBJ2-7; no reliable D call. The CDR3 has 15 residues. Trimming left V 7 bases short and J 2 bases short, with 18 bases between. The CDR3 DNA follows: TGTGCCAGCACCTCTGGACCCCGGGTTCCCTACGAGCAGTACTTC. Protein product: CASTSGPRVPYEQYF.

Here the CDR3 reads CSARFMGPYGYTF. CDR3 sequence (DNA): TGCAGTGCTAGATTTATGGGCCCCTATGGCTACACCTTC. The V and J genes are TRBV20-1 and TRBJ1-2, with D uncertain. V lost 2 bases, J lost 4 bases, and 11 bases lay in between. This CDR3 is 13 amino acids long. The germline CDR1 and CDR2 sequences are DFQATT and SNEGSKA (reference sequence).